Following are 14 T cell receptor beta chains from one sample sequenced in a study of shared clonotypes between healthy human individuals. TCRdb's copy holds only in-frame clones and misses some; the assay was immunoSEQ multiplex PCR. This table has about 2,500,000 clones, around nine tenths appearing once. Sequencing was performed on naive CD4+ T cells sorted from blood. Indicated subset: CD45RA+ positively selected. The receptors were gathered from a man aged 18 to 29 in good health.

The chain has TRBV7-9 and TRBJ1-3, with D unresolved. Germline V CDR1 and CDR2: SEHNR, FQNEAQ (reference sequence). The CDR3 length is 17 residues. The germline V and J ends were trimmed by 0 bases and 0 bases, with 12 bases remaining between them. The CDR3 is CASSLASFVYSGNTIYF. The CDR3 DNA sequence: TGTGCCAGCAGCTTAGCTAGTTTTGTCTACTCTGGAAACACCATATATTTT.

The CDR3 DNA follows: TGTGCCAGCAGTAAGTCCGGGACAGAGAACTATGGCTACACCTTC. Protein: CASSKSGTENYGYTF. J is TRBJ1-2 and V is TRBV6-1; 7 bases match TRBD1. In germline, CDR1 is MNHNS, CDR2 SASEGT. Unmatched junction bases numbered 8, after V lost 5 bases and J lost 2 bases. The CDR3 has 15 amino acids.

The rearrangement links TRBV27 to TRBJ1-5; D call uncertain. V lost 0 bases and J 4 bases, leaving 10 bases between the germline ends. Germline CDR1 MNHEY, CDR2 SMNVEV (reference sequence). This CDR3 contains 15 residues. Here the CDR3 DNA reads TGTGCCAGCAGTTTATCCGCTGGGATAAATCAGCCCCAGCATTTT. Translated, it gives CASSLSAGINQPQHF.

On this clone: The same CDR3 arises from other DNA sequences in this sample as well. The V call is TRBV20-1, the J call TRBJ2-7; D is unclear. There are 10 residues in the CDR3. The V and J ends lost 6 bases and 3 bases respectively, with 6 bases between them. In germline, CDR1 is DFQATT, CDR2 SNEGSKA (reference sequence). CDR3 region: CSAQNYEQYF. The CDR3 DNA follows: TGCAGTGCACAGAACTACGAGCAGTACTTC.

This chain uses TRBV7-2 with TRBJ2-2, with D perhaps given as TRBD1 or TRBD2 (5 bases each). Germline CDR1 and CDR2: SGHTA and FQGNSA. The ends were cut back, 1 base at V and 0 bases at J, with 9 bases in the middle. This CDR3 has 16 amino acids. The CDR3 spells CASSLGGISNTGELFF. CDR3 coding DNA: TGTGCCAGCAGCTTAGGGGGGATATCGAACACCGGGGAGCTGTTTTTT.

The chain joins TRBV6-6 to TRBJ1-5; no definite D call. The CDR3 runs 14 residues. Between the trimmed V and J ends, which lost 2 bases and 4 bases, there was a span of 9 bases. Germline values: CDR1 MNHNY, CDR2 SVGAGI (reference sequence). In nucleotides, the CDR3 is TGTGCCAGCAGTTACGGGCAGGCGAATCAGCCCCAGCATTTT. Protein product: CASSYGQANQPQHF.

The chain joins TRBV5-8 to TRBJ1-5; 7 bases are shared with TRBD1. With V trimmed by 3 bases and J by 0 bases, 6 bases remained unmatched. The CDR3 runs to 16 residues. CDR1 and CDR2 from the germline V gene are SGHTS and YDEGEE. The CDR3 sequence is CASSWGQLNSNQPQHF. CDR3 DNA: TGTGCCAGCAGCTGGGGACAGCTTAATAGCAATCAGCCCCAGCATTTT. Full variable domain (missing parts from reference TRBV5-8 and TRBJ1-5): EAGVTQSPTHLIKTRGQQATLRCSPISGHTSVYWYQQALGLGLQFLLWYDEGEERNRGNFPPRFSGRQFPNYSSELNVNALELEDSALYLCASSWGQLNSNQPQHFGDGTRLSIL.

The gene calls are TRBV21-1 and TRBJ2-7; the DNA was not used to check the table's D call, TRBD1. TRBV21-1 is recorded as a pseudogene. This CDR3 comprises 14 residues. The CDR3 nucleotides read TGTGCCAGCAGCAAGAACAGGGGGCCCTACGAGCAGTACTTC. Protein sequence: CASSKNRGPYEQYF.

The J gene is TRBJ1-1, the V gene TRBV10-3; D perhaps matches TRBD1 (5 bases). This CDR3 region has 14 residues. The germline V gene encodes CDR1 ENHRY and CDR2 SYGVKD. V was clipped by 10 bases and J by 2 bases, with 17 bases between them. CDR3 residues: CATQGLEGNTEAFF. CDR3 in DNA: TGTGCCACCCAGGGCTTGGAGGGTAACACTGAAGCTTTCTTT.

The chain recombines TRBV5-4 with TRBJ2-5; 8 nucleotides align to TRBD2. Germline V gene data show CDR1 as SGHNT and CDR2 as YYREEE (reference sequence). The CDR3 is 14 amino acids. V lost 4 bases to trimming and J lost 2 bases; unmatched junction nucleotides: 4. The CDR3 DNA follows: TGTGCCAGCAGCGCCGCGGGAGGACAAGAGACCCAGTACTTC. Translating it yields CASSAAGGQETQYF.

This clone was detected a few times. The chain uses TRBV10-3 and TRBJ1-2, with a weak D call TRBD1 (6 bases). From germline, CDR1 is ENHRY and CDR2 SYGVKD. Trimming removed 8 bases at V and 2 bases at J, with 12 bases between. This CDR3 is built from 13 residues. CDR3 protein: CAIGSGGNYGYTF. As DNA, the CDR3 is TGTGCCATCGGATCCGGGGGCAACTATGGCTACACCTTC.

The chain has TRBV11-2 and TRBJ2-7; D is possibly TRBD1 (6 bases). CDR3 length: 14 residues. Trimming removed 4 bases from V and 5 bases from J, with 15 bases in between. Germline values: CDR1 SGHAT, CDR2 FQNNGV. CDR3 sequence (DNA): TGTGCCAGCAGCTCGAGGCAGGGGAACCACGAGCAGTACTTC. Protein sequence: CASSSRQGNHEQYF. The variable domain in full, completed from reference TRBV11-2 and TRBJ2-7, reads EAGVAQSPRYKIIEKRQSVAFWCNPISGHATLYWYQQILGQGPKLLIQFQNNGVVDDSQLPKDRFSAERLKGVDSTLKIQPAKLEDSAVYLCASSSRQGNHEQYFGPGTRLTVT.

The chain has TRBV6-6 and TRBJ1-2, with D hard to call. CDR3 length equals 14 residues. The germline gives CDR1 MNHNY, CDR2 SVGAGI (reference sequence). Trimming stripped 0 bases from V and 5 bases from J, with 10 bases between. In DNA form, the CDR3 reads TGTGCCAGCAGTTACTCAGGTTTGGAGTATGGCTACACCTTC. Translated, it gives CASSYSGLEYGYTF.

V gene TRBV5-6 combines with J gene TRBJ2-7, with 13 bases lining up with TRBD2. This CDR3 comprises 15 residues. V was clipped by 4 bases and J by 7 bases; unmatched bases: 8. Per germline, CDR1 SGHDT and CDR2 YYEEEE. The CDR3, as DNA: TGTGCCAGCAGCCGTACACCGGGACTAGCGGGAGAGCAGTACTTC. Encoded protein: CASSRTPGLAGEQYF.